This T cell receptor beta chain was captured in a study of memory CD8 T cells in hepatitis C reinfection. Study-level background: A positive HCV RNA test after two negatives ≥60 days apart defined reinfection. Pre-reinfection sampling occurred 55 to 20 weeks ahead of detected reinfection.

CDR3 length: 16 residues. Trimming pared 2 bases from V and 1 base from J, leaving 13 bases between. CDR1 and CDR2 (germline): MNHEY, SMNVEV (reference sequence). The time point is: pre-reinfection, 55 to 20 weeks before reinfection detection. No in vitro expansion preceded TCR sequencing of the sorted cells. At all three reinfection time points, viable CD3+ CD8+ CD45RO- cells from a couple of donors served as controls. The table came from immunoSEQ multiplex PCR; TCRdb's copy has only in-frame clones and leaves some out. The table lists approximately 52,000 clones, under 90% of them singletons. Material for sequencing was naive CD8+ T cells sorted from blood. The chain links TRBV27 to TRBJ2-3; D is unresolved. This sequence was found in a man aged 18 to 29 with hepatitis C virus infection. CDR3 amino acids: CASSLSYNHRTDTQYF. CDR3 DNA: TGTGCCAGCAGTTTAAGTTACAATCATCGCACAGATACGCAGTATTTT.